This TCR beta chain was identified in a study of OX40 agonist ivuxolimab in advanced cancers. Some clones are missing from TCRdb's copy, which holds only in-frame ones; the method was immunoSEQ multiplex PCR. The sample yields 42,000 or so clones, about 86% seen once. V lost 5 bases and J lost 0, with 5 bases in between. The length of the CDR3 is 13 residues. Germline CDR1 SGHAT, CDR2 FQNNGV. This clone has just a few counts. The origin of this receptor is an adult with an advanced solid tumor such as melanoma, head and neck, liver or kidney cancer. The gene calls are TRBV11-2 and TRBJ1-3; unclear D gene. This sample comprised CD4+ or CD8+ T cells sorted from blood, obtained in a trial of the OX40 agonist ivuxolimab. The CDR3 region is CASSVSSGNTIYF. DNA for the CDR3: TGTGCCAGCAGCGTATCCTCTGGAAACACCATATATTTT.